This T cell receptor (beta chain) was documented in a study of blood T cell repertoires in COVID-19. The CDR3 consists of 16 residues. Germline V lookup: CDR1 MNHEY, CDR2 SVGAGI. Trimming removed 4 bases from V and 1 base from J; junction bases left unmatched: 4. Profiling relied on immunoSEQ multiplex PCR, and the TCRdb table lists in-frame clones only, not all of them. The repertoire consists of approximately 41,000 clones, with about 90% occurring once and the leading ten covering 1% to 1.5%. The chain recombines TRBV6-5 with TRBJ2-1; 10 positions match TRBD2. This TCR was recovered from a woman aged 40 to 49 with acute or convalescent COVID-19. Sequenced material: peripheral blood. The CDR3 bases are TGTGCCAGCAGTTCGGAGCGGGAGGGATCCTACAATGAGCAGTTCTTC. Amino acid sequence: CASSSEREGSYNEQFF.